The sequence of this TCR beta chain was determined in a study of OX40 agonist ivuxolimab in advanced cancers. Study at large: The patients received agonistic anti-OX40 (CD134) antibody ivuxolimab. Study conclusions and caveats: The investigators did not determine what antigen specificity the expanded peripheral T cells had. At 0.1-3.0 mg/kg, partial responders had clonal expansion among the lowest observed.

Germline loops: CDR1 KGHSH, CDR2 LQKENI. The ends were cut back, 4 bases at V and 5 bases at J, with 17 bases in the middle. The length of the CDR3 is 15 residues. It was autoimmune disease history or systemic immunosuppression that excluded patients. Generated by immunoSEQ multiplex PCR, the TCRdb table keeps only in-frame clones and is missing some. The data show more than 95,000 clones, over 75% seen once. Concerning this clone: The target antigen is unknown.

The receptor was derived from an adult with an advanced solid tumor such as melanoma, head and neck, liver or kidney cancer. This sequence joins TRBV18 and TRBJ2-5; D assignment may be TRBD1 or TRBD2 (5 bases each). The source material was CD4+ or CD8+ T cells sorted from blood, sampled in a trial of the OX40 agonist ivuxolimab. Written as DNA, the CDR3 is TGTGCCAGCTCACTCTTAAACACAGAGGGGGAGACCCAGTACTTC. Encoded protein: CASSLLNTEGETQYF.